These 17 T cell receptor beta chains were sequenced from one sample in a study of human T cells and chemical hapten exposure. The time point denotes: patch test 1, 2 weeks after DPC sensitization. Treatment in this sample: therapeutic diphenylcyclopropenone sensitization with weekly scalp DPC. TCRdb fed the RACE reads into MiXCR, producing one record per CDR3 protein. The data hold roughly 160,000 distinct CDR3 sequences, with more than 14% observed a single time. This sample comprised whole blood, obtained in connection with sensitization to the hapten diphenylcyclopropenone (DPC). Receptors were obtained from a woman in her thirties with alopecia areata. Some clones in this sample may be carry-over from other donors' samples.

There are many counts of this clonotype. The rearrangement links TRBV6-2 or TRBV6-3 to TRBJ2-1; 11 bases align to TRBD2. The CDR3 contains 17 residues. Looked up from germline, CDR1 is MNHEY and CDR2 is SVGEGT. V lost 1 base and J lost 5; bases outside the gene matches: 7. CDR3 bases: TGTGCCAGCAGTTACTTCTTTCCGGGACTAGCGGACAATGAGCAGTTCTTC. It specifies CASSYFFPGLADNEQFF.

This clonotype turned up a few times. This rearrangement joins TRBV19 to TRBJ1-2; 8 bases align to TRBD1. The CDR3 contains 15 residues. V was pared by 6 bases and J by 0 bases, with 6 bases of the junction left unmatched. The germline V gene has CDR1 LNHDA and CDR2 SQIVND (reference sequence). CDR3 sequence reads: CASRRQGHPNYGYTF. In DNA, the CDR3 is TGTGCCAGTAGGAGACAGGGGCATCCTAACTATGGCTACACCTTC. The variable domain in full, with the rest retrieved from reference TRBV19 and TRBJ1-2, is DGGITQSPKYLFRKEGQNVTLSCEQNLNHDAMYWYRQDPGQGLRLIYYSQIVNDFQKGDIAEGYSVSREKKESFPLTVTSAQKNPTAFYLCASRRQGHPNYGYTFGSGTRLTVV.

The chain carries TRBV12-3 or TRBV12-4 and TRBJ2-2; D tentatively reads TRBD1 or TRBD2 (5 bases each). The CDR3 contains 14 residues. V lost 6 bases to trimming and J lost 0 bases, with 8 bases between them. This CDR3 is CASRVGANTGELFF. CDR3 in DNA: TGTGCCAGCAGAGTGGGGGCGAACACCGGGGAGCTGTTTTTT.

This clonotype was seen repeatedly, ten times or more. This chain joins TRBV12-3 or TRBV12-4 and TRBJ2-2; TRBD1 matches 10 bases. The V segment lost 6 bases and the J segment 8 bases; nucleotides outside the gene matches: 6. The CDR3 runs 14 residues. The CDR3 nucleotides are TGTGCCAGCAGACCGGGACAGGGGTTTGGGGAGCTGTTTTTT. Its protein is CASRPGQGFGELFF.

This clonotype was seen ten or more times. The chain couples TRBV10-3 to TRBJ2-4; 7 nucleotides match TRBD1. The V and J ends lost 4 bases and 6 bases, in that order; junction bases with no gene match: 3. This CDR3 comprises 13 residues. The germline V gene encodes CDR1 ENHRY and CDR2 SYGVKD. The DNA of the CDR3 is TGTGCCATCAGTGGGGGACAGACAAACATTCAGTACTTC. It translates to CAISGGQTNIQYF.

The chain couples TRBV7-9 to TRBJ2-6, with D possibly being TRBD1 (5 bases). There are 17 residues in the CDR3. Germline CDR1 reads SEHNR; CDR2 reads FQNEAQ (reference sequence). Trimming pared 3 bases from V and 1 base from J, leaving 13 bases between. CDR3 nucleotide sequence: TGTGCCAGCAGCTTCTCTACCGACAGTTCTGGGGCCAACGTCCTGACTTTC. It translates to CASSFSTDSSGANVLTF.

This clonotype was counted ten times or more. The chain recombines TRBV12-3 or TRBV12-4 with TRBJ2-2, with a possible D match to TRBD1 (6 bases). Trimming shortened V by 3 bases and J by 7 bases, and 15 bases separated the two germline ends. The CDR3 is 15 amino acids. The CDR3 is CASSFMDPRGGELFF. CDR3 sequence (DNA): TGTGCCAGCAGTTTCATGGACCCCAGGGGCGGGGAGCTGTTTTTT.

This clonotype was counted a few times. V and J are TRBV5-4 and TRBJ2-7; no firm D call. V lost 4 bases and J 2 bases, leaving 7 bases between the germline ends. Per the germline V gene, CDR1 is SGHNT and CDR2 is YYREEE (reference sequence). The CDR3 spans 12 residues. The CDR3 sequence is CASSQDAYEQYF. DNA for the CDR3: TGTGCCAGCAGCCAGGACGCCTACGAGCAGTACTTC.

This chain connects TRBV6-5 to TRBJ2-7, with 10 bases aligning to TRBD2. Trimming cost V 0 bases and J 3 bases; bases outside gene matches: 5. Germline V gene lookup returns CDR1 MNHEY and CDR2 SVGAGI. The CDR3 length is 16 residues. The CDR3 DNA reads TGTGCCAGCAGTTACTCAAGCGGGGGGGCCTACTACGAGCAGTACTTC. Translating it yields CASSYSSGGAYYEQYF.

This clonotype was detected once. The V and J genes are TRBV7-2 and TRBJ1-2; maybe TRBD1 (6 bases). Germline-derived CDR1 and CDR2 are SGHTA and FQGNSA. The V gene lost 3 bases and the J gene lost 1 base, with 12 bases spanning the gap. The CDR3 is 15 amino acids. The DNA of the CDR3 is TGTGCCAGCAGCTTGGGGGGGCTGGTTAACTATGGCTACACCTTC. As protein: CASSLGGLVNYGYTF.

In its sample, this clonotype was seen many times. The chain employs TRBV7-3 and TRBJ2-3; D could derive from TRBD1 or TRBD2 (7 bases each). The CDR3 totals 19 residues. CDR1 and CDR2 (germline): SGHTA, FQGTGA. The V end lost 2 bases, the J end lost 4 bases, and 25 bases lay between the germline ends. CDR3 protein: CASSLLGGAAKGAADTQYF. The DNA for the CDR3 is TGTGCCAGCAGCTTACTTGGGGGGGCCGCCAAGGGGGCCGCAGATACGCAGTATTTT.

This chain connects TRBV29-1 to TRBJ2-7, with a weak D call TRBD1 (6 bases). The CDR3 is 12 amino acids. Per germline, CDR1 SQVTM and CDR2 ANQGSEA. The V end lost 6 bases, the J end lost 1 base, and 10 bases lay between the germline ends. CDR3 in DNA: TGCAGCGTCTTACAGGGATCCTACGAGCAGTACTTC. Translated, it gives CSVLQGSYEQYF.

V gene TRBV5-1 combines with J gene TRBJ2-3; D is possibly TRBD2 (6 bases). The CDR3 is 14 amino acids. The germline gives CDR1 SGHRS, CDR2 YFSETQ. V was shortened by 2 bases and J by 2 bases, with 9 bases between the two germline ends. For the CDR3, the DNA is TGCGCCAGCAGCTTCGGACTATACACAGATACGCAGTATTTT. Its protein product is CASSFGLYTDTQYF.

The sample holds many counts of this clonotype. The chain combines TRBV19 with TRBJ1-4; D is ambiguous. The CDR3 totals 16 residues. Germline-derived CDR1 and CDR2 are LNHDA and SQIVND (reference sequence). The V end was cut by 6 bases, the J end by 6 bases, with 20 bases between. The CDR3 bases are TGTGCCAGTAGGCGGGAGCCCTCGCCCCGGTATGAAAAACTGTTTTTT. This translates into CASRREPSPRYEKLFF.

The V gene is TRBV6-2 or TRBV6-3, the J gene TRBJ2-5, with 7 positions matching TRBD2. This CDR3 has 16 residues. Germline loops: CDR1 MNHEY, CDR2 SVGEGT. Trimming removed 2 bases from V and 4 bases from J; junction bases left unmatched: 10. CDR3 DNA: TGTGCCAGCAGTTACGTCACAGCGGGACTTCCAGAGACCCAGTACTTC. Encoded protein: CASSYVTAGLPETQYF.

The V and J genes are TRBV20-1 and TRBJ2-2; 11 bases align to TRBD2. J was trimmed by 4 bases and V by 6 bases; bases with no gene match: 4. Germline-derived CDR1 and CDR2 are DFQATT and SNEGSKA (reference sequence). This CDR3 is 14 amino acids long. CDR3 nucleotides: TGCAGTGCCACTAGCGGGGGACGCACCGGGGAGCTGTTTTTT. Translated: CSATSGGRTGELFF.

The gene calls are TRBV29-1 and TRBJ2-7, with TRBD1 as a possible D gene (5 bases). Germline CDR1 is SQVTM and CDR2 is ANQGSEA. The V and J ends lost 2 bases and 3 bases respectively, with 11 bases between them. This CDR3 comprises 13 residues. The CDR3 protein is CSVEWGRGYEQYF. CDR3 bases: TGCAGCGTTGAATGGGGAAGGGGCTACGAGCAGTACTTC.